The 8 T cell receptor beta chains below come from one sample, sequenced in a study of blood T cell repertoires in COVID-19. The repertoire was sequenced with immunoSEQ multiplex PCR; TCRdb's copy has only in-frame clones and lacks some. This sample has approximately 360,000 clones; about 89% occur once, and the top ten carry 1% to 1.5%. Sequenced: peripheral blood. The origin of the receptors is a middle-aged man with acute or convalescent COVID-19.

In this sample, this clone turned up a few times. The chain joins TRBV5-1 to TRBJ2-3, with a possible D match to TRBD2 (5 bases). The ends were cut back, 0 bases at V and 4 bases at J, with 15 bases in the middle. The CDR3 totals 16 residues. Germline V gene lookup returns CDR1 SGHRS and CDR2 YFSETQ. Here the CDR3 DNA reads TGCGCCAGCAGCTTGGATGCCGGGGTTGGGGCAGATACGCAGTATTTT. This codes for CASSLDAGVGADTQYF.

V and J are TRBV19 and TRBJ1-2; TRBD1 agrees at 12 bases. This CDR3 comprises 17 residues. Germline CDR1 is LNHDA and CDR2 is SQIVND (reference sequence). V shed 3 bases and J 5 bases; nucleotides not matched to a gene: 10. In nucleotides, the CDR3 is TGTGCCAGTAGTATTCCGTTTTCGGGACAGGGGGCATATGGCTACACCTTC. This sequence encodes CASSIPFSGQGAYGYTF.

This chain uses TRBV5-1 with TRBJ1-6, with D perhaps matching TRBD1 (6 bases). Per the germline V gene, CDR1 is SGHRS and CDR2 is YFSETQ. V lost 1 base and J 9 bases, leaving 14 bases between the germline ends. The CDR3 contains 15 residues. CDR3 in amino acids: CASSLLQGSGSPLHF. The CDR3 DNA is TGCGCCAGCAGCTTGCTTCAGGGGTCGGGTTCACCCCTCCACTTT.

The CDR3 bases are TGCAGTGCTAGGGAGGGGCATGAAGCTTTCTTT. Amino acid sequence: CSAREGHEAFF. This chain links TRBV20-1 with TRBJ1-1, with D possibly being TRBD1 (5 bases). In germline, CDR1 is DFQATT, CDR2 SNEGSKA (reference sequence). The CDR3 sequence is 11 residues long. V lost 3 bases and J lost 7, with 9 bases in between.

This chain uses TRBV9 with TRBJ2-2, with D perhaps TRBD1 (6 bases). There are 14 residues in the CDR3. V lost 3 bases, J lost 4 bases, and 10 bases lay in between. Germline CDR1 is SGDLS and CDR2 is YYNGEE. The CDR3 sequence is CASSAGHSTGELFF. The CDR3 DNA reads as TGTGCCAGCAGCGCGGGACACAGCACCGGGGAGCTGTTTTTT.

The chain carries TRBV10-1 and TRBJ2-2; 8 bases map to TRBD1. V lost 7 bases to trimming and J lost 2 bases; unmatched junction nucleotides: 3. In germline, CDR1 is WNHNN, CDR2 SYGVQD (reference sequence). This CDR3 spans 14 amino acids. The CDR3, as DNA: TGCGCCAGCAACCCAGGGGGCAACACCGGGGAGCTGTTTTTT. Protein product: CASNPGGNTGELFF.

This sequence joins TRBV28 and TRBJ1-5, with 10 bases lining up with TRBD1. Germline CDR1 reads MDHEN; CDR2 reads SYDVKM. The V segment lost 4 bases and the J segment 6 bases; nucleotides outside the gene matches: 9. This CDR3 spans 16 amino acids. The chain's CDR3 is CASSSRDRGRVQPQHF. The CDR3 coding sequence is TGTGCCAGCAGTTCCCGGGACAGGGGTCGCGTTCAGCCCCAGCATTTT.

The V gene is TRBV27, the J gene TRBJ2-1; maybe TRBD1 (5 bases). The CDR3 totals 13 residues. The germline V and J ends were trimmed by 8 bases and 8 bases, with 16 bases remaining between them. Germline CDR1 reads MNHEY; CDR2 reads SMNVEV (reference sequence). Written as DNA, the CDR3 is TGTGCCAGCTCTCAGGGTGGGCCTTATGAGCAGTTCTTC. Translated, it gives CASSQGGPYEQFF.